A selection of T cell receptor beta chains follows, all from one sample in a study of monozygotic twins with inflammatory bowel disease. Using the 5' RACE reads, TCRdb records one entry per CDR3 protein without DNA. Its table lists 200,000 to 250,000 distinct CDR3 sequences. Sequenced: blood. Receptors were obtained from a human donor with ulcerative colitis or Crohn's disease, or a healthy co-twin of an affected twin (not recorded which). Both conserved end residues are part of each CDR3. The order of the fields is V gene, J gene, CDR3 protein.

v_gene: TRBV20-1; j_gene: TRBJ1-5; CDR3aa: CSARGVGSSNQPQHF
v_gene: TRBV7-9; j_gene: TRBJ2-7; CDR3aa: CASSLPPAYEQYF
v_gene: TRBV10-3; j_gene: TRBJ1-5; CDR3aa: CAINRQVPNSNQPQHF
v_gene: TRBV5-6; j_gene: TRBJ1-6; CDR3aa: CASSLRVDSSYNSPLHF
v_gene: TRBV7-9; j_gene: TRBJ2-7; CDR3aa: CASSATWYEQYF
v_gene: TRBV29-1; j_gene: TRBJ1-1; CDR3aa: CSVRPWGTENTEAFF
v_gene: TRBV13; j_gene: TRBJ2-7; CDR3aa: CASSQQAPAVEQYF
v_gene: TRBV5-1; j_gene: TRBJ1-2; CDR3aa: CASSLDVRYGYTF
v_gene: TRBV30; j_gene: TRBJ2-1; CDR3aa: CASSPYYSYNEQFF
v_gene: TRBV6-2/TRBV6-3; j_gene: TRBJ2-2; CDR3aa: CASSYSKPGQGTAGELFF
v_gene: TRBV6-2/TRBV6-3; j_gene: TRBJ2-7; CDR3aa: CASSYPGQGILRAYEQYF